This T cell receptor (beta chain) was captured in a study of blood T cell repertoires in COVID-19. Overall study: The United States, Italy and Spain provided the acute and convalescent COVID-19 samples. Sources were T cells, B-cell-depleted T cells, or PBMCs; the material itself was cDNA or gDNA.

Authors' data handling: It was from reference gene primer amplification that nucleated cell counts were estimated. Produced via immunoSEQ multiplex PCR; TCRdb's table is partial and in-frame only. V, J and clone size were drawn from that table, and D and trimming were deduced from the DNA. This sample has over 200,000 clones; 85% to 90% occur once, and the top ten carry around 0.91%. The V and J ends lost 7 bases and 2 bases respectively, with 23 bases between them. This CDR3 has 18 residues. The genes are TRBV23-1 and TRBJ1-4; no clear D. TRBV23-1 is labeled an ORF, and its function is uncertain. The sequence derives from a middle-aged woman who had recovered from COVID-19. The sequencing input was peripheral blood. CDR3 sequence reads: CASTPALRKSRTNEKLFF. The CDR3 coding sequence is TGCGCCAGCACCCCGGCCCTCAGAAAGAGCAGGACTAATGAAAAACTGTTTTTT.